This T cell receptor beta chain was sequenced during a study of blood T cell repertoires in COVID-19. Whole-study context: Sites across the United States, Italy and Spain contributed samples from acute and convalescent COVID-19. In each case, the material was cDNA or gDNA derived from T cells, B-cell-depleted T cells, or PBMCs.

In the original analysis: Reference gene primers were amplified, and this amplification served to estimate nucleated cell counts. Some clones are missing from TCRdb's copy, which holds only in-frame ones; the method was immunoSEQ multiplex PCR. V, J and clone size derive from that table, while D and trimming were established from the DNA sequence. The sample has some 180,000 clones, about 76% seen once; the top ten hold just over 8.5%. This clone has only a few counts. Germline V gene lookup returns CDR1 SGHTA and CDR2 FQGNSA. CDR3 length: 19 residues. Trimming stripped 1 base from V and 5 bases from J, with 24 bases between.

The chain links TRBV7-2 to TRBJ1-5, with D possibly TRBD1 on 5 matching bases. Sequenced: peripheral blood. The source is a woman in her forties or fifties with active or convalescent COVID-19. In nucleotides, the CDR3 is TGTGCCAGCAGCTTAGATACAGGAACTATATTTGAGAATGATCAGCCCCAGCATTTT. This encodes CASSLDTGTIFENDQPQHF.